This T cell receptor beta chain was sequenced for a study of T-cell reconstitution after alpha-beta-depleted transplantation in children. CDR3 length: 15 amino acids. V lost 3 bases to trimming and J lost 0 bases, with 9 bases between them. In germline, CDR1 is SGHRS, CDR2 YFSETQ. Unique molecular identifiers were incorporated during preparation of the TCRbeta library. TCRdb re-called the PCR reads with MiXCR, one entry per CDR3 protein. This table has fewer than 700,000 distinct CDR3 sequences, about an eighth appearing once. The material was PBMCs, mostly from graft donor cells, obtained 360 days after TCRalphabeta/CD19-depleted stem cell transplant. This sequence originates from a male patient aged 10 to 17 who had a stem cell transplant for acute myeloid leukemia, so the T cells may come from the graft donor. The J gene is TRBJ2-2, the V gene TRBV5-1; D tentatively fits TRBD1 or TRBD2 (5 bases each). CDR3 in DNA: TGCGCCAGCAGCTCCGGGGCATCGAACACCGGGGAGCTGTTTTTT. Protein: CASSSGASNTGELFF.